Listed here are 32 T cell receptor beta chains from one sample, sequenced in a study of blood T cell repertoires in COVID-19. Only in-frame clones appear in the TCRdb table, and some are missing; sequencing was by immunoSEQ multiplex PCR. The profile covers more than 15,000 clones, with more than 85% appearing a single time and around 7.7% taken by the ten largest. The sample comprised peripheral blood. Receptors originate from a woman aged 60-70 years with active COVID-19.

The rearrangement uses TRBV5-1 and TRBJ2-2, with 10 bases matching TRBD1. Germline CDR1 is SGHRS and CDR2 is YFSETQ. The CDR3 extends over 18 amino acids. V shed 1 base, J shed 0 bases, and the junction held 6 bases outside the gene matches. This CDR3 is CASSLLDRGAPNTGELFF. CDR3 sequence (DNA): TGCGCCAGCAGCTTGTTGGACAGGGGGGCGCCGAACACCGGGGAGCTGTTTTTT.

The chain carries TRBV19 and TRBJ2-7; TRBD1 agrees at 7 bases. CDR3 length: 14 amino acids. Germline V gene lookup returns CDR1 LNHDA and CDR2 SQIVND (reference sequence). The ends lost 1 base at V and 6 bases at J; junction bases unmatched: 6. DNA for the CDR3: TGTGCCAGTAGTATAGGACAGGGATTGGGCGAGCAGTACTTC. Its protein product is CASSIGQGLGEQYF.

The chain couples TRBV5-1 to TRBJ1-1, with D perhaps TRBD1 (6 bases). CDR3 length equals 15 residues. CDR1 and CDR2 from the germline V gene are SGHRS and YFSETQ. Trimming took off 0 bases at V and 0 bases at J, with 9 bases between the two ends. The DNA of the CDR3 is TGCGCCAGCAGCTTGGTAGGGGGGGTGAACACTGAAGCTTTCTTT. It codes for CASSLVGGVNTEAFF. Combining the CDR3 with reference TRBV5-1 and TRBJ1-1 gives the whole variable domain KAGVTQTPRYLIKTRGQQVTLSCSPISGHRSVSWYQQTPGQGLQFLFEYFSETQRNKGNFPGRFSGRQFSNSRSEMNVSTLELGDSALYLCASSLVGGVNTEAFFGQGTRLTVV.

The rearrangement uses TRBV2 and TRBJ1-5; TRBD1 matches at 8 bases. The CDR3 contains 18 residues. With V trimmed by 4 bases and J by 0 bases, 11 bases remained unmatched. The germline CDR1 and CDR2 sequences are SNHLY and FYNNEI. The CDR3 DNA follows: TGTGCCAGCAGTGGTGGACAGGGAGAGGGCTATAGCAATCAGCCCCAGCATTTT. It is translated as CASSGGQGEGYSNQPQHF.

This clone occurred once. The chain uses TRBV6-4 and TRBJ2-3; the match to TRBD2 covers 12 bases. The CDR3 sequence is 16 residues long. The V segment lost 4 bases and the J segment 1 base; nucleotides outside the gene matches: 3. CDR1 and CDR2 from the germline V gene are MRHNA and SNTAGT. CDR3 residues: CASSGTSGDGTDTQYF. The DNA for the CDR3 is TGTGCCAGCAGTGGGACTAGCGGGGACGGCACAGATACGCAGTATTTT.

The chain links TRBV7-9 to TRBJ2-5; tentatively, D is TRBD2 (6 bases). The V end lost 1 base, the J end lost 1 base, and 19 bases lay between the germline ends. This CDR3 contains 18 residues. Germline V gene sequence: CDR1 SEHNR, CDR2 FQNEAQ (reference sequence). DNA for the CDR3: TGTGCCAGCAGCTTAGAGGGATTTGGGGCGGGGCGCCAAGAGACCCAGTACTTC. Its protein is CASSLEGFGAGRQETQYF.

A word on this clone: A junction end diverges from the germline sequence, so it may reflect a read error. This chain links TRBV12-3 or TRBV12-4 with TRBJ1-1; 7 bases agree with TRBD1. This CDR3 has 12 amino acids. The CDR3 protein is CACSRGSGGAFF. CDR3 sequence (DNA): TGTGCCTGCAGTAGGGGGTCAGGGGGAGCTTTCTTT.

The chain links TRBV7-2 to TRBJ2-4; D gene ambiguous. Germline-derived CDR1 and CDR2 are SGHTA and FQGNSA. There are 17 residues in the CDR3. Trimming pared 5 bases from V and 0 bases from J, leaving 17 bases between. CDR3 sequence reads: CASSPPRAFLAKNIQYF. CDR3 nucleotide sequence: TGTGCCAGCAGCCCGCCGCGCGCATTCCTAGCCAAAAACATTCAGTACTTC.

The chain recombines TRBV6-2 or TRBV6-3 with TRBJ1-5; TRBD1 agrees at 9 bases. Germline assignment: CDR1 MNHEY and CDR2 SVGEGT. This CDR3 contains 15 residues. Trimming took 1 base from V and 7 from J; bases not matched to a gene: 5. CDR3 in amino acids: CASSYWDRAEQPQHF. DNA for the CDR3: TGTGCCAGCAGTTACTGGGACAGGGCCGAACAGCCCCAGCATTTT.

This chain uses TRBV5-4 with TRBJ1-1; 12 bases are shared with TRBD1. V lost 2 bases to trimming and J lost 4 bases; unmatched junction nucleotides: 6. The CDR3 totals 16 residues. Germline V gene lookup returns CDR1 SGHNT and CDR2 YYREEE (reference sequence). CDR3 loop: CASSFGDRGLVTEAFF. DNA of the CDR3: TGTGCCAGCAGCTTTGGGGACAGGGGGCTTGTCACTGAAGCTTTCTTT.

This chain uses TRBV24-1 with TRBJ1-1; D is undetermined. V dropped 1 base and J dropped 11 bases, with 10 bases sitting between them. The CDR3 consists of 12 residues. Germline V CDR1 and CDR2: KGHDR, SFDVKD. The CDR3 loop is CATSDFRGRAFF. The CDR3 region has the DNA TGTGCCACCAGTGATTTTAGAGGGAGGGCTTTCTTT.

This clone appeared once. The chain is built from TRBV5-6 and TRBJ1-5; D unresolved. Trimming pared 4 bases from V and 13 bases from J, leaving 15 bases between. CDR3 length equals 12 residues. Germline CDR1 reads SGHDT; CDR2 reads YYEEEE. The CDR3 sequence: CASSRYGALQHF. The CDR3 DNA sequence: TGTGCCAGCAGCAGATACGGAGCCCTTCAGCATTTT.

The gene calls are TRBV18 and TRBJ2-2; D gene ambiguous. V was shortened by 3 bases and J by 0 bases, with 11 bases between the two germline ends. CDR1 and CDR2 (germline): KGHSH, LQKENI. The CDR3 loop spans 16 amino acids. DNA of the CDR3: TGTGCCAGCTCACCGCAGGTTGGGCCGAACACCGGGGAGCTGTTTTTT. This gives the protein CASSPQVGPNTGELFF.

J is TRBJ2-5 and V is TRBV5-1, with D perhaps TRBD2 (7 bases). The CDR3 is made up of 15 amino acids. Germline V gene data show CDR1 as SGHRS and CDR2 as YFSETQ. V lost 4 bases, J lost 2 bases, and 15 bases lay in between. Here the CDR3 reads CASSRGRGAQETQYF. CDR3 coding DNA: TGCGCCAGCAGCCGGGGTCGGGGGGCTCAAGAGACCCAGTACTTC.

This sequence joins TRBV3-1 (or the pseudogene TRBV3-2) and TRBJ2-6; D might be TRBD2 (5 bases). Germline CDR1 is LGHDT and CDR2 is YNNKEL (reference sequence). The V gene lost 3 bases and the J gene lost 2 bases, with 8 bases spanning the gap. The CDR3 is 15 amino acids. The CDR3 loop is CASSHAGAGANVLTF. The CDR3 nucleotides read TGTGCCAGCAGCCACGCGGGCGCTGGGGCCAACGTCCTGACTTTC.

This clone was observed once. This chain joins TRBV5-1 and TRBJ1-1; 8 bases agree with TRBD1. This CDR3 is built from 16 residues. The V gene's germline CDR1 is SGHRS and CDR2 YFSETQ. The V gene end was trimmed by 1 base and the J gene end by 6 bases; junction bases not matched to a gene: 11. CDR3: CASSLPRSTGGAEAFF. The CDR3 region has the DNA TGCGCCAGCAGCTTGCCCAGAAGTACAGGGGGGGCTGAAGCTTTCTTT.

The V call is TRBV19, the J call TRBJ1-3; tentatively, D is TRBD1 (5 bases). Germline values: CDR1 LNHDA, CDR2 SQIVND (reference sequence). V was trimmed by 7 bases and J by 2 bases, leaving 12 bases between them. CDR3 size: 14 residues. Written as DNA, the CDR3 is TGTGCCAGTACCCAGCGGGGCCCTGGAAACACCATATATTTT. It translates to CASTQRGPGNTIYF.

The CDR3 sequence is CASSQEGRGTGELFF. The DNA of the CDR3 is TGTGCCAGCAGCCAAGAGGGCCGGGGTACCGGGGAGCTGTTTTTT. This chain links TRBV3-1 (or the pseudogene TRBV3-2) with TRBJ2-2, with a tentative D call TRBD2 (5 bases). V lost 0 bases, J lost 5 bases, and 10 bases lay in between. Per the germline V gene, CDR1 is LGHDT and CDR2 is YNNKEL (reference sequence). The CDR3 extends over 15 amino acids.

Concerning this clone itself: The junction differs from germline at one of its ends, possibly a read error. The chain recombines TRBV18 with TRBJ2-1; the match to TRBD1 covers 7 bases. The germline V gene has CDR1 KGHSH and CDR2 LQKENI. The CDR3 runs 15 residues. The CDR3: CASSSPGTAYNEQFF. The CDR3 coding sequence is TGTGCCAGCTCATCACCCGGGACAGCATACAATGAGCAGTTCTTC.

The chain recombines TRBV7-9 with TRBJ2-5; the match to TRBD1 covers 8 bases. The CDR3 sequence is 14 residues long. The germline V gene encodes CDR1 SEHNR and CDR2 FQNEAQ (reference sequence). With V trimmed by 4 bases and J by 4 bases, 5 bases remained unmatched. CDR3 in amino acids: CASSYGQGGETQYF. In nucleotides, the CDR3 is TGTGCCAGCAGCTATGGACAGGGAGGAGAGACCCAGTACTTC.

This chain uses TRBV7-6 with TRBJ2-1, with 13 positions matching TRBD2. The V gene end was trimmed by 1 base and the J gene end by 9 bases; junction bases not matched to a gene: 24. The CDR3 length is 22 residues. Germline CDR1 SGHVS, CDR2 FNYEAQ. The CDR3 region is CASSLVGQSSSGTSGARSEQFF. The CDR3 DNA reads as TGTGCCAGCAGCTTAGTCGGACAGAGCTCCTCCGGGACTAGCGGGGCCCGCAGTGAGCAGTTCTTC.

The DNA for the CDR3 is TGTGCCAGCACGCAGCTACTCGGGGGGCCAGAGACCCAGTACTTC. It specifies CASTQLLGGPETQYF. The gene calls are TRBV6-5 and TRBJ2-5, with a possible D match to TRBD2 (7 bases). Looked up from germline, CDR1 is MNHEY and CDR2 is SVGAGI. The CDR3 spans 15 residues. V lost 7 bases and J lost 4, with 19 bases in between.

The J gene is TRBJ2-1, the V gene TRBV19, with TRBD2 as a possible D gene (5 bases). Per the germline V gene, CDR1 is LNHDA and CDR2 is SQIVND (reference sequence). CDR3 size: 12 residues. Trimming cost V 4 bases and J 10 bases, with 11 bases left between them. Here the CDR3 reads CASSRTLGEQFF. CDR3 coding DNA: TGTGCCAGTAGTAGGACTCTAGGGGAGCAGTTCTTC.

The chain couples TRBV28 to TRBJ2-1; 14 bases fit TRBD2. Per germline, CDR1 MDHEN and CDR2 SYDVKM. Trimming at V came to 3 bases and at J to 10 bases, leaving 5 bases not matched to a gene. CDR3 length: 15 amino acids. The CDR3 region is CASSFRTSGGTEQFF. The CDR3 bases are TGTGCCAGCAGTTTTCGGACTAGCGGGGGGACAGAGCAGTTCTTC.

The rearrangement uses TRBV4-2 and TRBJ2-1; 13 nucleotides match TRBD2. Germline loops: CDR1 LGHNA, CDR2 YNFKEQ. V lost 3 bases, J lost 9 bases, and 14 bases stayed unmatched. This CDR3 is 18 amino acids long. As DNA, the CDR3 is TGTGCCAGCAGCCAGTCATGGGGGGGGACTAGCGGGATTCTTGAGCAGTTCTTC. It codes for CASSQSWGGTSGILEQFF.

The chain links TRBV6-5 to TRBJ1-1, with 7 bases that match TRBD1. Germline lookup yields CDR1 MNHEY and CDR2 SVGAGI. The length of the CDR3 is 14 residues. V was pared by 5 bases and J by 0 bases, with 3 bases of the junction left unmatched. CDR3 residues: CASSPGQLNTEAFF. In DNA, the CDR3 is TGTGCCAGCAGTCCGGGACAGTTGAACACTGAAGCTTTCTTT.

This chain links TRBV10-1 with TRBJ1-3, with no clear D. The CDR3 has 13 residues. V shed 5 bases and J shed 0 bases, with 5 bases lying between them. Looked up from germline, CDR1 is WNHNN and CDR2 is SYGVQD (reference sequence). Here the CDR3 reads CASSLGSGNTIYF. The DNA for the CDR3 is TGCGCCAGCAGTCTAGGCTCTGGAAACACCATATATTTT.

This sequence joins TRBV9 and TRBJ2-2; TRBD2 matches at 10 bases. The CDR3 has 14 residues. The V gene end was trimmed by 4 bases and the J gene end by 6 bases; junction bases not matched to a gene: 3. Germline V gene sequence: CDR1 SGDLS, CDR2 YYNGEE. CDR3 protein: CASSWSGGAGELFF. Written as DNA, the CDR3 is TGTGCCAGCAGCTGGAGCGGGGGGGCCGGGGAGCTGTTTTTT.

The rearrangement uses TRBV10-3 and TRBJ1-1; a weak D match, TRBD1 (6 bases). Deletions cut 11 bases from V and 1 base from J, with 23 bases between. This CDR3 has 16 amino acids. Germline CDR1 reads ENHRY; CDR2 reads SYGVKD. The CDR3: CAAKGVRDTSNTEAFF. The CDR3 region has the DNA TGTGCCGCCAAGGGGGTTCGGGACACTTCGAACACTGAAGCTTTCTTT.

The CDR3 protein is CASSQGGQRYGYTF. Here the CDR3 DNA reads TGTGCCAGCAGCCAGGGGGGACAGCGCTATGGCTACACCTTC. This sequence joins TRBV3-1 (or the pseudogene TRBV3-2) and TRBJ1-2, with TRBD1 matching over 7 bases. The CDR3 loop spans 14 amino acids. CDR1 and CDR2 (germline): LGHDT, YNNKEL (reference sequence). The trim removed 3 bases at V and 4 bases at J, leaving 5 bases unmatched.

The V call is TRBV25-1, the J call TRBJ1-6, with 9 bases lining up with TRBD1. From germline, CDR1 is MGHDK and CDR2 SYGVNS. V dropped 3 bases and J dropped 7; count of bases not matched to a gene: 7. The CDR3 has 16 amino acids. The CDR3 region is CASSDRVGTGNSPLHF. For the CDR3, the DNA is TGTGCCAGCAGTGATCGCGTCGGGACAGGGAATTCACCCCTCCACTTT.

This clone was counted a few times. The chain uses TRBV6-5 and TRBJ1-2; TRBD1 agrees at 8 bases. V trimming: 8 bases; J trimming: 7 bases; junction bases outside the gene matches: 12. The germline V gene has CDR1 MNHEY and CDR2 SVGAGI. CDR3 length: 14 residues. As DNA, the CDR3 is TGTGCCAGCTCGGAGACAGGGGATCTGGGTGGCTACACCTTC. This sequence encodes CASSETGDLGGYTF.